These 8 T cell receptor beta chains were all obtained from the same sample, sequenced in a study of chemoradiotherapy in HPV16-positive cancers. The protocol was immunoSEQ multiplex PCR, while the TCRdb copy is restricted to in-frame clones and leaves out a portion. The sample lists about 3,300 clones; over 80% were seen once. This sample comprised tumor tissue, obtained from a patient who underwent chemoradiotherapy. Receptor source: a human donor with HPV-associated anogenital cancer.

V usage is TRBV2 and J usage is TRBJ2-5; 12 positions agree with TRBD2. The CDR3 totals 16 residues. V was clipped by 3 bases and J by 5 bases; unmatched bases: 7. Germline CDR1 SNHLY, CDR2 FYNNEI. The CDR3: CASSDGLAGSSETQYF. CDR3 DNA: TGTGCCAGCAGTGATGGACTAGCGGGGTCGTCTGAGACCCAGTACTTC. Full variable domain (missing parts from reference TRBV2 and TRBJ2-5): EPEVTQTPSHQVTQMGQEVILRCVPISNHLYFYWYRQILGQKVEFLVSFYNNEISEKSEIFDDQFSVERPDGSNFTLKIRSTKLEDSAMYFCASSDGLAGSSETQYFGPGTRLLVL.

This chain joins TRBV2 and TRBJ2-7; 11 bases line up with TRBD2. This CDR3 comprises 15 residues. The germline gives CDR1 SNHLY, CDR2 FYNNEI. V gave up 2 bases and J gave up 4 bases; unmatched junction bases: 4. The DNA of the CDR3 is TGTGCCAGCAGTGAATCTGCTAGCGGGGGGTACGAGCAGTACTTC. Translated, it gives CASSESASGGYEQYF.

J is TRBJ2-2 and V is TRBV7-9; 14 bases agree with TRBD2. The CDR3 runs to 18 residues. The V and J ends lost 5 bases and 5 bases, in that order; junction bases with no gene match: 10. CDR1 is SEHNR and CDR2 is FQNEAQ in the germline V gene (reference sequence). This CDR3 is CASSLRLAGGPWTGELFF. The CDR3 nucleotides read TGTGCCAGCAGCCTCAGACTAGCGGGAGGGCCATGGACCGGGGAGCTGTTTTTT.

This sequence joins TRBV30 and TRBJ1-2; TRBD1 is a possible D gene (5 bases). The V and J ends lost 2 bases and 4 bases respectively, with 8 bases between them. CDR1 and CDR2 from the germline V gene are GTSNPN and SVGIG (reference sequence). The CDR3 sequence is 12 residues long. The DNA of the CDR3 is TGTGCCTGGAGTCGAGGGACCTATGGCTACACCTTC. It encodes CAWSRGTYGYTF.

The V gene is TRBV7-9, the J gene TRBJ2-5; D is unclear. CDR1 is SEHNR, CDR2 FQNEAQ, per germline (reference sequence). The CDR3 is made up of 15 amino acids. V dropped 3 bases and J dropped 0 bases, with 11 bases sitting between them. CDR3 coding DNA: TGTGCCAGCAGCTTTCAAAGCTCGAACCAAGAGACCCAGTACTTC. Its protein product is CASSFQSSNQETQYF.

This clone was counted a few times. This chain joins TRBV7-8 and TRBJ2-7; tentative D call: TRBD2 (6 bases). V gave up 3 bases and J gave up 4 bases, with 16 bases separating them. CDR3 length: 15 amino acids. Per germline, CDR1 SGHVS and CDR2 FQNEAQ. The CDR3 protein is CASSFRLAATYEQYF. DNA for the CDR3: TGTGCCAGCAGCTTCCGGTTAGCGGCTACTTACGAGCAGTACTTC.

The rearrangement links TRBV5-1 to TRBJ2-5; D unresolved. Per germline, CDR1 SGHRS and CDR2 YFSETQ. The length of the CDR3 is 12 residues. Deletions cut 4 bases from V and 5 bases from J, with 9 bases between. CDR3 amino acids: CASSPDTETQYF. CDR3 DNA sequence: TGCGCCAGCAGCCCGGATACCGAGACCCAGTACTTC.

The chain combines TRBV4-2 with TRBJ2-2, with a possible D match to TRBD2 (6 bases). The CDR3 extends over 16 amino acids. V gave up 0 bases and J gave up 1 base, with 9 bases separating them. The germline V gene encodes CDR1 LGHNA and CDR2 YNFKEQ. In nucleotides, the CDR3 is TGTGCCAGCAGCCAAGATTTGGGGGGGAACACCGGGGAGCTGTTTTTT. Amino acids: CASSQDLGGNTGELFF.